This T cell receptor (beta chain) was sequenced during a study of T cells expressing NK-cell markers. Libraries used 5'RACE template switching adding universal primer site and UMIs. TCRdb re-called the 5' RACE reads; one entry per CDR3 protein, DNA not given. Its table records a few hundred thousand distinct CDR3 sequences. As concerns this clonotype: The antigen is not known.

General observations from the study: CD8+ T cells in over 5 donors included dominant NKG2C+ clonotypes at about 1.0-8%.

CDR1 and CDR2 (germline): SEHNR, FQNEAQ (reference sequence). The CDR3 is made up of 11 amino acids. The sequenced sample was blood T cells: a sorted CD56 or NKG2C T cell subset, CD4+ or CD8+ T cells, or bulk PBMC T cells (not recorded which). The chain recombines TRBV7-9 with TRBJ2-1; TCRdb picks TRBD2, but there is no DNA to check that call. This sequence originates from a man aged 18 to 70 in good health. CDR3 residues: CASSPGTSEFF.